These 23 T cell receptor beta chains were all obtained from the same sample, sequenced in a study of preoperative IRX-2 immunotherapy in early breast cancer. The protocol was immunoSEQ multiplex PCR, while the TCRdb copy is restricted to in-frame clones and leaves out a portion. The sample shows 40,000 to 45,000 clones, about 94% of them seen only once. Treatment reported: preoperative locoregional IRX-2 cytokine immunotherapy. The input for sequencing was tumor tissue, taken after IRX-2 immunotherapy. The receptors originated from a human donor with breast cancer.

This rearrangement joins TRBV7-3 to TRBJ2-3; D unclear. Trimming took off 2 bases at V and 0 bases at J, with 6 bases between the two ends. Germline V CDR1 and CDR2: SGHTA, FQGTGA. The CDR3 has 14 amino acids. CDR3: CASSLQHSTDTQYF. In DNA, the CDR3 is TGTGCCAGCAGCTTACAGCATAGCACAGATACGCAGTATTTT.

The CDR3: CASSLTHGLAGGRDRYEQYF. The CDR3 DNA follows: TGTGCCAGCAGTTTGACCCACGGACTAGCGGGAGGGCGGGACCGCTACGAGCAGTACTTC. The chain recombines TRBV27 with TRBJ2-7; TRBD2 matches 15 bases. CDR1 and CDR2 from the germline V gene are MNHEY and SMNVEV (reference sequence). After removal of 3 bases from V and 3 bases from J, the junction contained 15 bases not matched to a gene. The CDR3 covers 20 residues.

The chain uses TRBV6-5 and TRBJ2-6, with no clear D. V lost 6 bases and J lost 0, with 9 bases in between. The CDR3 has 15 amino acids. Per germline, CDR1 MNHEY and CDR2 SVGAGI. The CDR3 sequence: CASRQISSGANVLTF. In DNA form, the CDR3 reads TGTGCCAGCAGACAGATAAGCTCTGGGGCCAACGTCCTGACTTTC.

This clone was observed a single time. CDR3 residues: CAWTDTGVDTEAFF. CDR3 sequence (DNA): TGTGCCTGGACAGATACAGGGGTCGACACTGAAGCTTTCTTT. This chain connects TRBV30 to TRBJ1-1; TRBD1 agrees at 7 bases. V was pared by 4 bases and J by 3 bases, with 8 bases of the junction left unmatched. CDR1 is GTSNPN and CDR2 is SVGIG in the germline V gene (reference sequence). This CDR3 contains 14 residues.

The rearrangement joins TRBV27 to TRBJ1-2; TRBD1 is a possible D gene (5 bases). CDR3 length: 15 amino acids. In germline, CDR1 is MNHEY, CDR2 SMNVEV (reference sequence). V lost 6 bases and J 7 bases, leaving 21 bases between the germline ends. This chain's CDR3 is CASRPSGLPRGGYTF. The CDR3 DNA is TGTGCCAGCAGACCCTCGGGACTCCCGAGGGGTGGCTACACCTTC.

The chain employs TRBV18 and TRBJ1-1, with D unclear. The germline V gene encodes CDR1 KGHSH and CDR2 LQKENI. The CDR3 runs to 13 residues. V was trimmed by 3 bases and J by 6 bases, leaving 11 bases between them. The CDR3 bases are TGTGCCAGCTCACCGCGGGAGACGGCTGAAGCTTTCTTT. This codes for CASSPRETAEAFF.

This sequence joins TRBV14 and TRBJ2-3; D call uncertain. CDR1 and CDR2 (germline): SGHDN, FVKESK. V lost 2 bases, J lost 2 bases, and 14 bases lay in between. CDR3 length: 16 amino acids. The CDR3 is CASSQLVGYNTDTQYF. CDR3 in DNA: TGTGCCAGCAGCCAACTGGTCGGGTACAACACAGATACGCAGTATTTT.

The chain combines TRBV4-2 with TRBJ2-3; perhaps D is TRBD1 or TRBD2 (5 bases each). Looked up from germline, CDR1 is LGHNA and CDR2 is YNFKEQ. V was trimmed by 5 bases and J by 1 base, leaving 13 bases between them. The CDR3 sequence is 15 residues long. CDR3 residues: CASSRPGPRTDTQYF. In DNA, the CDR3 is TGTGCCAGCAGCAGGCCGGGACCCCGCACAGATACGCAGTATTTT.

The chain joins TRBV5-4 to TRBJ2-6; tentatively, D is TRBD2 (5 bases). This CDR3 has 15 amino acids. The germline V gene has CDR1 SGHNT and CDR2 YYREEE (reference sequence). Trimming stripped 0 bases from V and 4 bases from J, with 8 bases between. CDR3 in DNA: TGTGCCAGCAGCTTGGGAGGGTACGGGGCCAACGTCCTGACTTTC. Amino acids: CASSLGGYGANVLTF.

The chain couples TRBV2 to TRBJ2-1; the D is unclear. Deletions cut 5 bases from V and 15 bases from J, with 17 bases between. Germline assignment: CDR1 SNHLY and CDR2 FYNNEI. The CDR3 spans 12 residues. The CDR3 DNA reads TGTGCCAGCAGTCTCCCCGACCCCGAGACGTTCTTC. Encoded protein: CASSLPDPETFF.

This clone appeared a single time. The CDR3 loop is CASREWPYGYTF. The CDR3 DNA follows: TGTGCCAGCAGAGAATGGCCCTATGGCTACACCTTC. This chain uses TRBV2 with TRBJ1-2; D gene uncertain. CDR1 is SNHLY, CDR2 FYNNEI, per germline. V was cut by 6 bases and J by 4 bases, with 9 bases left in between. CDR3 length: 12 residues. Full variable domain (outside the CDR3, taken from reference TRBV2 and TRBJ1-2): EPEVTQTPSHQVTQMGQEVILRCVPISNHLYFYWYRQILGQKVEFLVSFYNNEISEKSEIFDDQFSVERPDGSNFTLKIRSTKLEDSAMYFCASREWPYGYTFGSGTRLTVV.

The chain couples TRBV6-5 to TRBJ1-2; 10 nucleotides align to TRBD1. CDR3 size: 14 residues. V lost 10 bases and J lost 8; bases outside the gene matches: 13. The germline CDR1 and CDR2 sequences are MNHEY and SVGAGI. The CDR3 DNA follows: TGTGCCACCAAACCCCCGACAGGGGGCCAAGGCTACACCTTC. Translated, it gives CATKPPTGGQGYTF.

The chain recombines TRBV29-1 with TRBJ1-1, with D perhaps matching TRBD1 (5 bases). Per germline, CDR1 SQVTM and CDR2 ANQGSEA. The CDR3 covers 13 residues. Between the trimmed V and J ends, which lost 4 bases and 2 bases, there was a span of 11 bases. The CDR3 loop reads CSVVGWGNTEAFF. In DNA form, the CDR3 reads TGCAGCGTTGTAGGGTGGGGCAACACTGAAGCTTTCTTT.

V is TRBV18 and J is TRBJ1-2, with TRBD1 identical over 9 bases. The length of the CDR3 is 14 residues. Germline CDR1 KGHSH, CDR2 LQKENI. J was trimmed by 4 bases and V by 3 bases; bases with no gene match: 3. CDR3 sequence (DNA): TGTGCCAGCTCACCGTCGACAGGGGGCTATGGCTACACCTTC. Encoded protein: CASSPSTGGYGYTF.

The gene calls are TRBV5-1 and TRBJ1-3, with 11 positions matching TRBD1. In germline, CDR1 is SGHRS, CDR2 YFSETQ. The CDR3 is made up of 17 amino acids. V dropped 4 bases and J dropped 4; count of bases not matched to a gene: 10. CDR3 protein: CASSPSGQGDFGNTIYF. The CDR3 nucleotides read TGCGCCAGCAGCCCCTCGGGACAGGGGGACTTCGGAAACACCATATATTTT.

The DNA of the CDR3 is TGTGCCAGCAGTTTATATATTAATGAAAAACTGTTTTTT. It encodes CASSLYINEKLFF. V is TRBV28 and J is TRBJ1-4, with no clear D. The V end was cut by 1 base, the J end by 4 bases, with 4 bases between. This CDR3 comprises 13 residues. CDR1 and CDR2 (germline): MDHEN, SYDVKM.

The chain couples TRBV7-7 to TRBJ1-1, with D possibly TRBD1 on 5 matching bases. Germline CDR1 reads SSHAT; CDR2 reads FNYEAQ (reference sequence). The CDR3 is 17 residues long. Trimming stripped 4 bases from V and 4 bases from J, with 22 bases between. The CDR3 coding sequence is TGTGCCAGCAGCTCCCCTGCCGGGGGTAGGGGCGTCACTGAAGCTTTCTTT. Translated: CASSSPAGGRGVTEAFF.

The chain is built from TRBV28 and TRBJ1-2; D unresolved. V lost 5 bases, J lost 8 bases, and 12 bases lay in between. Germline V lookup: CDR1 MDHEN, CDR2 SYDVKM. The CDR3 has 12 residues. This chain's CDR3 is CASSTTWRGYTF. Here the CDR3 DNA reads TGTGCCAGCAGTACAACTTGGCGGGGCTACACCTTC.

In this sample, this clone turned up once. The genes are TRBV18 and TRBJ2-5; 12 bases match TRBD1. The CDR3 is 15 amino acids. From germline, CDR1 is KGHSH and CDR2 LQKENI. Trimming cost V 5 bases and J 7 bases; bases outside gene matches: 8. The CDR3, as DNA: TGTGCCAGCTCATCCGGGACAGGGGGCGCCGGGACCCAGTACTTC. Translation: CASSSGTGGAGTQYF.

The rearrangement uses TRBV28 and TRBJ1-1; 9 bases map to TRBD1. V shed 1 base and J 11 bases; nucleotides not matched to a gene: 11. This CDR3 has 15 residues. Germline loops: CDR1 MDHEN, CDR2 SYDVKM. CDR3 nucleotide sequence: TGTGCCAGCAGTTTATCCGTGACAGGGGGTCTAGGCGCTTTCTTT. Its translation is CASSLSVTGGLGAFF.

This chain joins TRBV6-1 and TRBJ1-4; 7 bases agree with TRBD1. V shed 5 bases and J 3 bases; nucleotides not matched to a gene: 3. CDR3 length: 14 amino acids. The germline V gene has CDR1 MNHNS and CDR2 SASEGT. The DNA of the CDR3 is TGTGCCAGCAGTCAGGGACAGTCTAATGAAAAACTGTTTTTT. It translates to CASSQGQSNEKLFF.

The chain joins TRBV28 to TRBJ2-1; D is unclear. This CDR3 has 13 residues. V lost 6 bases and J lost 6, with 12 bases in between. The germline gives CDR1 MDHEN, CDR2 SYDVKM. The CDR3 region is CASRPHSGNEQFF. The CDR3 nucleotides are TGTGCCAGCAGACCCCACTCGGGCAATGAGCAGTTCTTC.

CDR3 DNA: TGTGCCACCAGCAGAGCGACAGGCATTCAACTCATCTATAATTCACCCCTCCACTTT. It translates to CATSRATGIQLIYNSPLHF. V gene TRBV15 combines with J gene TRBJ1-6; a possible D gene is TRBD1 (6 bases). The CDR3 sequence is 19 residues long. V was pared by 1 base and J by 3 bases, with 19 bases between. Germline-derived CDR1 and CDR2 are LNHNV and YYDKDF (reference sequence).